These 19 T cell receptor beta chains were sequenced from one sample in a study of shared clonotypes between healthy human individuals. Assay used: immunoSEQ multiplex PCR; TCRdb lists only in-frame clones, some missing. The sample has roughly 2,000,000 clones; 85% to 95% are singletons. Naive CD8 populations comprised CD45RO-negative cells positively selected for CCR7, excluding terminally differentiated effector memory CD45RA+ cells. The sequenced material came from naive CD8+ T cells from PBMCs. The receptors originated from a man between 18 and 35 years old in good health. Some clones in this sample may be carry-over from other donors' samples.

This chain joins TRBV28 and TRBJ1-2; perhaps TRBD1 as D (5 bases). The ends were cut back, 4 bases at V and 7 bases at J, with 16 bases in the middle. The V gene's germline CDR1 is MDHEN and CDR2 SYDVKM. This CDR3 is built from 14 residues. As DNA, the CDR3 is TGTGCCAGCAGTTCTATACGAACCACAGGTGGCTACACCTTC. Translated: CASSSIRTTGGYTF.

This clone was detected a few times. The J gene is TRBJ1-3, the V gene TRBV13, with D unclear. Trimming removed 4 bases from V and 4 bases from J, with 5 bases in between. The CDR3 runs 12 residues. Germline assignment: CDR1 PRHDT and CDR2 FYEKMQ (reference sequence). CDR3 residues: CASSSTGNTIYF. CDR3 coding DNA: TGTGCCAGCAGCTCGACGGGAAACACCATATATTTT.

The chain carries TRBV27 and TRBJ2-7; 12 bases agree with TRBD2. This CDR3 region has 16 residues. The germline V gene encodes CDR1 MNHEY and CDR2 SMNVEV (reference sequence). J lost 5 bases, V lost 4 bases, and 9 bases had no gene match. This CDR3 reads CASSSITSGRTDEQYF. As DNA, the CDR3 is TGTGCCAGCAGTTCGATCACTAGCGGGAGGACGGACGAGCAGTACTTC.

The chain uses TRBV15 and TRBJ2-5; TRBD2 might be the D (6 bases). V lost 6 bases and J lost 3, with 14 bases in between. CDR1 and CDR2 from the germline V gene are LNHNV and YYDKDF (reference sequence). The CDR3 is made up of 14 amino acids. In nucleotides, the CDR3 is TGTGCCACCAGACCCGGGGGAATGGAAGAGACCCAGTACTTC. Protein sequence: CATRPGGMEETQYF.

The chain employs TRBV5-4 and TRBJ2-7, with D perhaps matching TRBD1 or TRBD2 (5 bases each). The length of the CDR3 is 14 residues. In germline, CDR1 is SGHNT, CDR2 YYREEE (reference sequence). Trimming took 2 bases from V and 2 from J, leaving 11 bases between them. CDR3 nucleotides: TGTGCCAGCAGCTTTTGGGACGCCGCCTACGAGCAGTACTTC. This encodes CASSFWDAAYEQYF.

The chain uses TRBV6-5 and TRBJ2-1; 13 bases are a match to TRBD2. Germline values: CDR1 MNHEY, CDR2 SVGAGI. V was pared by 2 bases and J by 12 bases, with 7 bases of the junction left unmatched. CDR3 length: 15 residues. Here the CDR3 reads CASSYIGTSGIRQFF. CDR3 sequence (DNA): TGTGCCAGCAGTTACATTGGGACTAGCGGGATACGGCAGTTCTTC.

The rearrangement joins TRBV27 to TRBJ2-7, with D possibly being TRBD2 (6 bases). In germline, CDR1 is MNHEY, CDR2 SMNVEV (reference sequence). V lost 4 bases, J lost 6 bases, and 13 bases lay in between. The CDR3 consists of 13 residues. The CDR3 reads CASSYGPTSEQYF. The CDR3 DNA reads as TGTGCCAGCAGTTATGGCCCGACTAGCGAGCAGTACTTC.

This sequence joins TRBV28 and TRBJ2-7; D perhaps matches TRBD1 (5 bases). V was clipped by 6 bases and J by 4 bases, with 16 bases between them. This CDR3 has 14 amino acids. Germline CDR1 and CDR2: MDHEN and SYDVKM. Here the CDR3 DNA reads TGTGCCAGCAGCCCCAGACAGAAGAAATACGAGCAGTACTTC. Translation gives CASSPRQKKYEQYF.

J is TRBJ2-7 and V is TRBV6-5, with 9 bases matching TRBD2. This CDR3 contains 15 residues. The germline V gene encodes CDR1 MNHEY and CDR2 SVGAGI. V shed 6 bases, J shed 3 bases, and the junction held 9 bases outside the gene matches. The CDR3, as DNA: TGTGCCAGCAGAACTAGAGCGGGAGGAGTCTACGAGCAGTACTTC. Its protein is CASRTRAGGVYEQYF.

The chain links TRBV7-9 to TRBJ2-1, with 8 bases fitting TRBD1. The length of the CDR3 is 18 residues. The germline V gene encodes CDR1 SEHNR and CDR2 FQNEAQ (reference sequence). V lost 1 base to trimming and J lost 0 bases; unmatched junction nucleotides: 8. CDR3 nucleotide sequence: TGTGCCAGCAGCTTAGGTCAGGGGGCCTCGAGCTCCTACAATGAGCAGTTCTTC. This gives the protein CASSLGQGASSSYNEQFF. The entire variable domain, with the rest obtained from reference TRBV7-9 and TRBJ2-1, is as follows: DTGVSQNPRHKITKRGQNVTFRCDPISEHNRLYWYRQTLGQGPEFLTYFQNEAQLEKSRLLSDRFSAERPKGSFSTLEIQRTEQGDSAMYLCASSLGQGASSSYNEQFFGPGTRLTVL.

This chain links TRBV4-3 with TRBJ2-3, with TRBD2 matching 8 bases. Germline CDR1 reads LGHNA; CDR2 reads YSLEER. CDR3 size: 15 residues. The V segment lost 2 bases and the J segment 6 bases; nucleotides outside the gene matches: 7. The CDR3 sequence: CASSQRAGGRDTQYF. DNA of the CDR3: TGCGCCAGCAGCCAAAGGGCGGGAGGACGGGATACGCAGTATTTT.

A single count supports this clone. The chain uses TRBV9 and TRBJ2-1; 13 nucleotides align to TRBD2. The CDR3 sequence is 20 residues long. V shed 4 bases, J shed 2 bases, and the junction held 15 bases outside the gene matches. CDR1 SGDLS and CDR2 YYNGEE come from the germline V gene. CDR3 in DNA: TGTGCCAGCAGCACCCGACTAGCGGGAGGCCACACCTCACCCTACAATGAGCAGTTCTTC. It codes for CASSTRLAGGHTSPYNEQFF.

The chain employs TRBV9 and TRBJ1-4; D may be TRBD1 (5 bases). Trimming stripped 4 bases from V and 12 bases from J, with 13 bases between. The CDR3 runs 12 residues. The germline V gene encodes CDR1 SGDLS and CDR2 YYNGEE. Written as DNA, the CDR3 is TGTGCCAGCAGCACCTCAAGGGGAGAACTGTTTTTT. Protein sequence: CASSTSRGELFF.

The V gene is TRBV7-3, the J gene TRBJ2-2; 7 bases match TRBD2. V shed 5 bases, J shed 4 bases, and the junction held 4 bases outside the gene matches. Germline lookup yields CDR1 SGHTA and CDR2 FQGTGA. The CDR3 contains 14 residues. The CDR3 spells CASSELARTGELFF. DNA for the CDR3: TGTGCCAGCAGCGAACTAGCGCGCACCGGGGAGCTGTTTTTT.

V is TRBV18 and J is TRBJ1-2; TRBD1 aligns across 8 bases. CDR1 KGHSH and CDR2 LQKENI come from the germline V gene. The CDR3 has 14 amino acids. The V and J ends lost 2 bases and 8 bases, in that order; junction bases with no gene match: 7. CDR3 in DNA: TGTGCCAGCTCACCAGATATGGACAGGGAAGGCTACACCTTC. Translation gives CASSPDMDREGYTF.

The genes are TRBV27 and TRBJ2-4; D is possibly TRBD1 (5 bases). The CDR3 totals 16 residues. The V end was cut by 5 bases, the J end by 0 bases, with 14 bases between. Germline V lookup: CDR1 MNHEY, CDR2 SMNVEV (reference sequence). The DNA for the CDR3 is TGTGCCAGCAGTCTGTCAATAGGGGAAGCCAAAAACATTCAGTACTTC. Its protein is CASSLSIGEAKNIQYF.

This chain joins TRBV5-3 and TRBJ2-4, with 7 bases lining up with TRBD1. TRBV5-3 is reported as an ORF; its role is uncertain. There are 15 residues in the CDR3. Losses at the gene ends were 8 bases for V and 3 bases for J; bases not matched to a gene: 11. The CDR3 loop is CASLTGRKGKNIQYF. The CDR3 region has the DNA TGTGCCAGTTTGACAGGGCGAAAGGGCAAAAACATTCAGTACTTC.

V usage is TRBV28 and J usage is TRBJ2-7, with D uncertain. V was trimmed by 5 bases and J by 9 bases, leaving 14 bases between them. Germline CDR1 MDHEN, CDR2 SYDVKM. This CDR3 spans 12 amino acids. This chain's CDR3 is CASSMTRWGQYF. The CDR3 DNA reads as TGTGCCAGCAGTATGACCCGGTGGGGGCAGTACTTC.

This sequence joins TRBV28 and TRBJ2-7, with D perhaps being TRBD1 or TRBD2 (5 bases each). V lost 5 bases to trimming and J lost 3 bases, with 14 bases between them. The germline gives CDR1 MDHEN, CDR2 SYDVKM. CDR3 size: 14 residues. CDR3 loop: CASSPGRSGYEQYF. CDR3 coding DNA: TGTGCCAGCAGTCCGGGACGGAGCGGCTACGAGCAGTACTTC.